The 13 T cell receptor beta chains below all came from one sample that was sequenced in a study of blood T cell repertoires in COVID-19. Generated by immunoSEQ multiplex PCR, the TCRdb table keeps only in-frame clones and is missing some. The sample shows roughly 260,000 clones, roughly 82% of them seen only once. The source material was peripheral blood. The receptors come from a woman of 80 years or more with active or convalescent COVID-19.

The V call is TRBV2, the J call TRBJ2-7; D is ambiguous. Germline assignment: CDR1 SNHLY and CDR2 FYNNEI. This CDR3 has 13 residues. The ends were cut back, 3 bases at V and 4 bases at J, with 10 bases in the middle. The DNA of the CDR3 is TGTGCCAGCAGTGAGAGTTCCTTTTACGAGCAGTACTTC. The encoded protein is CASSESSFYEQYF. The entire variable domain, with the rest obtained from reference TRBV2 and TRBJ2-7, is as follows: EPEVTQTPSHQVTQMGQEVILRCVPISNHLYFYWYRQILGQKVEFLVSFYNNEISEKSEIFDDQFSVERPDGSNFTLKIRSTKLEDSAMYFCASSESSFYEQYFGPGTRLTVT.

Here the CDR3 DNA reads TGTGCCAGCTCACTCCGGACAGGCCAAGAGACCCAGTACTTC. It yields the protein CASSLRTGQETQYF. The genes are TRBV18 and TRBJ2-5; 7 positions match TRBD1. In germline, CDR1 is KGHSH, CDR2 LQKENI. J lost 1 base, V lost 4 bases, and 3 bases had no gene match. This CDR3 contains 14 residues.

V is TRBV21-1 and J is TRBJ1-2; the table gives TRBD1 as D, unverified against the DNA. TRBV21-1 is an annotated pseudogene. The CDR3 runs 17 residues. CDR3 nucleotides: TGTGCCAGCAGCATCTTTCTCGGACAGGTTGCTAACTATGGCTACACCTTC. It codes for CASSIFLGQVANYGYTF.

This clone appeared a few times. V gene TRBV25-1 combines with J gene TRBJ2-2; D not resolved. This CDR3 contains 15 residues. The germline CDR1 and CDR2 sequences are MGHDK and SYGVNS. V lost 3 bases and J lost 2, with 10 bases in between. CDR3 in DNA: TGTGCCAGCAGTGACGAGACTGAAAACACCGGGGAGCTGTTTTTT. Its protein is CASSDETENTGELFF.

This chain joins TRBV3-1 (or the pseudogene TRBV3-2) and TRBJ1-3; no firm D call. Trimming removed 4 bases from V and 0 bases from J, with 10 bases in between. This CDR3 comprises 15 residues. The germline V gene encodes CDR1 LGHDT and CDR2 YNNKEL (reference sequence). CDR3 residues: CASSPAGSSGNTIYF. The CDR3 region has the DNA TGTGCCAGCAGCCCTGCGGGAAGCTCTGGAAACACCATATATTTT.

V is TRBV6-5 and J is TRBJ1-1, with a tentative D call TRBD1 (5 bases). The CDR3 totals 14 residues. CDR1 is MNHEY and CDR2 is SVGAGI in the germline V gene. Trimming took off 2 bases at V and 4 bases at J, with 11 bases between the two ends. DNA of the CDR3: TGTGCCAGCAGTTACAGGGGCGGGGCCACTGAAGCTTTCTTT. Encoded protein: CASSYRGGATEAFF.

CDR3 protein: CSVVVAGGSTDTQYF. The CDR3 nucleotides read TGCAGCGTTGTCGTGGCAGGGGGATCAACAGATACGCAGTATTTT. J is TRBJ2-3 and V is TRBV29-1; TRBD1 matches at 7 bases. Trimming cost V 4 bases and J 3 bases; bases outside gene matches: 10. CDR1 and CDR2 from the germline V gene are SQVTM and ANQGSEA. CDR3 length equals 15 residues.

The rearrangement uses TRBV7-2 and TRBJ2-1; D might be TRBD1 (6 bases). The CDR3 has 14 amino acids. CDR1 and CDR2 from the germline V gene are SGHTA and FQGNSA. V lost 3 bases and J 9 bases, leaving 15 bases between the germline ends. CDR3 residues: CASSFIAGVTEQFF. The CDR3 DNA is TGTGCCAGCAGCTTTATAGCAGGGGTCACTGAGCAGTTCTTC.

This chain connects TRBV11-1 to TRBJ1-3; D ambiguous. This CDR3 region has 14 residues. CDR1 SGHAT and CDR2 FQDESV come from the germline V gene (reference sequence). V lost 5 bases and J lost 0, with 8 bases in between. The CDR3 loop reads CASSLGSSGNTIYF. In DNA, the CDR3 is TGTGCCAGCAGCCTGGGGAGCTCTGGAAACACCATATATTTT.

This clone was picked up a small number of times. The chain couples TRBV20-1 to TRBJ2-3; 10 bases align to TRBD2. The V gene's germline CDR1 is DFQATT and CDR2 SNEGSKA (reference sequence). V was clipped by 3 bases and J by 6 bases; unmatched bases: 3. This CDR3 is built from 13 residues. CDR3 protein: CSASLAGADTQYF. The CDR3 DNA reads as TGCAGTGCTAGTCTAGCGGGAGCTGATACGCAGTATTTT.

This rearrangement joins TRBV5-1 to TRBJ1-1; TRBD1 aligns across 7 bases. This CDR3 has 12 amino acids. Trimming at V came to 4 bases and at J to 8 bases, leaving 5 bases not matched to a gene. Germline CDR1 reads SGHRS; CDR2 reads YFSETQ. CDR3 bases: TGCGCCAGCAGCCCCCAACAGGGGGAAGCTTTCTTT. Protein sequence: CASSPQQGEAFF.

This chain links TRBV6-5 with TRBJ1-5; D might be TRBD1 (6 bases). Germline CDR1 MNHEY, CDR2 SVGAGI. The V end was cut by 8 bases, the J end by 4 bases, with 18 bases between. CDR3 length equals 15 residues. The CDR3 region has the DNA TGTGCCAGCCATATGGACAGAAGGCAGAATCAGCCCCAGCATTTT. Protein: CASHMDRRQNQPQHF.

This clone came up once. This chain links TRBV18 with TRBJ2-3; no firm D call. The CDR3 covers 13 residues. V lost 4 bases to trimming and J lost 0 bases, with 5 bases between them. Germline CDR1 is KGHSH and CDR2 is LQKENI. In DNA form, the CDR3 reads TGTGCCAGCTCACGGGCTAGCACAGATACGCAGTATTTT. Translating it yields CASSRASTDTQYF.